This TCR beta chain was identified in a study of shared clonotypes between healthy human individuals. Study information: In total, the donors were two women and a few men aged 18 to 49. Overall study results and limits: Sampling was confined to blood; repertoires within tissues likely differ.

Trimming cost V 2 bases and J 5 bases, with 10 bases left between them. The length of the CDR3 is 13 residues. Germline V CDR1 and CDR2: SGHRS, YFSETQ. In its sample, this clone was seen once. Its antigen is still unknown. Other DNA sequences in the same sample also yield this CDR3. Sorted-subset replicate PCRs used roughly 180 ng DNA, tens of thousands of T cell genomes. Authors' data handling: In the immunoSEQ data, sequences were junction-only and lacked quality scores, so filtering differed. Using immunoSEQ multiplex PCR, the repertoire was profiled, and TCRdb retains in-frame clones only, with some absent. V and J calls and clone size are copied from that table; D and trimming were computed from the DNA. The repertoire holds 1.6 million or so clones, over 95% seen once, with 0.95% to 1.5% in the top ten.

The chain carries TRBV5-1 and TRBJ2-5, with D possibly being TRBD2 (6 bases). Input material: naive CD4+ T cells sorted from blood. Regarding subset: CD45RA+ positively selected. The TCR originated in a man in his thirties or forties in good health. The CDR3 protein is CASSFSGEETQYF. The CDR3 DNA sequence: TGCGCCAGCAGCTTTTCGGGAGAGGAGACCCAGTACTTC.